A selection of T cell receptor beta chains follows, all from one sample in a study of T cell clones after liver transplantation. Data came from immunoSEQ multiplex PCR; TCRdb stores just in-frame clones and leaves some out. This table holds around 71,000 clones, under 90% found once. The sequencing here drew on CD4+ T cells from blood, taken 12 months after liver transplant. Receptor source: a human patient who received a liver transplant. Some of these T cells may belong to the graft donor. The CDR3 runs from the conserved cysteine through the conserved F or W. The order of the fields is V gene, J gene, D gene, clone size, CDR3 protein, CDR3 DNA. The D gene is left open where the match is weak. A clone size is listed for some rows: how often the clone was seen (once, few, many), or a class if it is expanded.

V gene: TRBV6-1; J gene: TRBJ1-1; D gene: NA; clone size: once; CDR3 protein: CASTRGPNTEAFF; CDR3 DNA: TGTGCCAGCACCAGGGGCCCGAACACTGAAGCTTTCTTT
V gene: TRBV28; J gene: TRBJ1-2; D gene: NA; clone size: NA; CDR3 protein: CASSFLKLLGGYGYTF; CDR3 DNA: TGTGCCAGCAGTTTTCTCAAACTCCTAGGGGGATATGGCTACACCTTC
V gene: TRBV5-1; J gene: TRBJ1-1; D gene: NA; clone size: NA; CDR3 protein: CASSSSLGDGTEAFF; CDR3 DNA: TGCGCCAGCAGCTCAAGCCTCGGGGATGGCACTGAAGCTTTCTTT
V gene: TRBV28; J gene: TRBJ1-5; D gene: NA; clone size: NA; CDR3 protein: CASSLGGGNQPQHF; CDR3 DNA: TGTGCCAGCAGTTTGGGAGGGGGCAATCAGCCCCAGCATTTT
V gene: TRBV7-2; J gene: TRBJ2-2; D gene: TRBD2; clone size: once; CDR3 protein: CASSLRAGAGGELFF; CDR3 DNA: TGTGCCAGCAGCTTAAGAGCGGGAGCAGGCGGGGAGCTGTTTTTT
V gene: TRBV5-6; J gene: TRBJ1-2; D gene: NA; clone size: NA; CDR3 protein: CASSLRGVGYTF; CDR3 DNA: TGTGCCAGCAGCTTGAGGGGGGTTGGCTACACCTTC
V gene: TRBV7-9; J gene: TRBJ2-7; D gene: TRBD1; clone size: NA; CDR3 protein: CALQGPSYEQYF; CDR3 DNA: TGTGCCTTACAGGGGCCCTCCTACGAGCAGTACTTC
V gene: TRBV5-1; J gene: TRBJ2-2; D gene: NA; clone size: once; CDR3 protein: CASSLDKNTGELFF; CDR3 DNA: TGCGCCAGCAGCTTGGACAAGAACACCGGGGAGCTGTTTTTT
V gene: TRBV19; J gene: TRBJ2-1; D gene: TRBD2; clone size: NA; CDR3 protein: CASSIQGLVYNEQFF; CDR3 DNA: TGTGCCAGTAGTATCCAAGGACTAGTCTACAATGAGCAGTTCTTC
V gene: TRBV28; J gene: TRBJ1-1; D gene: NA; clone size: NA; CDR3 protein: CASSFSPGRRGTEAFF; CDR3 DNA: TGTGCCAGCAGTTTTTCTCCAGGGCGAAGAGGGACTGAAGCTTTCTTT
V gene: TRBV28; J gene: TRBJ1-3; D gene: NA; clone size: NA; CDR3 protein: CASSLDGIGNTIYF; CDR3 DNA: TGTGCCAGCAGTTTGGATGGTATCGGAAACACCATATATTTT
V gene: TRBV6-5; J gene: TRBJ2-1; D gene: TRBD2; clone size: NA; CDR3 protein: CASSYSDLAGRQFF; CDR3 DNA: TGTGCCAGCAGTTACTCAGACCTAGCGGGAAGACAGTTCTTC
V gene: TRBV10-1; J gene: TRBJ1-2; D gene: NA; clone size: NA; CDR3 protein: CASSERADYGYTF; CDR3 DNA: TGCGCCAGCAGTGAGAGGGCAGACTATGGCTACACCTTC
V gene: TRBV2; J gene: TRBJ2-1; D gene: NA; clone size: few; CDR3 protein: CASSVQGSEEQFF; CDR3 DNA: TGTGCCAGCAGTGTTCAGGGGTCGGAAGAGCAGTTCTTC
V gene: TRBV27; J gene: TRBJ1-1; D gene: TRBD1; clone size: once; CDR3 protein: CASRGIGGWATEAFF; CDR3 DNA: TGTGCCAGCAGGGGGATAGGGGGCTGGGCGACTGAAGCTTTCTTT
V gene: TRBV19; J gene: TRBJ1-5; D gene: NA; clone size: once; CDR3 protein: CASSRGRQPQHF; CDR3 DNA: TGTGCCAGTAGTAGGGGGAGACAGCCCCAGCATTTT
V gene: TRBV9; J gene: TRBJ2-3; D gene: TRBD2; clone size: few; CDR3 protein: CASSVGGLAGAGSTDTQYF; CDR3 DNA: TGTGCCAGCAGCGTAGGGGGACTAGCGGGAGCAGGGAGCACAGATACGCAGTATTTT
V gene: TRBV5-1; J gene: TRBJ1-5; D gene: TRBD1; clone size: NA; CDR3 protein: CASSLTGGDQPQHF; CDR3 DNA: TGCGCCAGCAGCTTAACAGGGGGCGACCAGCCCCAGCATTTT
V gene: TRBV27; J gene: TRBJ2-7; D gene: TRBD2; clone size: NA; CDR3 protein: CASSRGGGSSYEQYF; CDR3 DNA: TGTGCCAGCAGTAGGGGCGGGGGTAGCTCCTACGAGCAGTACTTC
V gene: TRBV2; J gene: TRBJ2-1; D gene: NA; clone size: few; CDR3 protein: CASREAVDSYNEQFF; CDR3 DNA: TGTGCCAGCAGGGAGGCGGTTGACTCCTACAATGAGCAGTTCTTC
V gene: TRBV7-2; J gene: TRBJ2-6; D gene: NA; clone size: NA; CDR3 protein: CASSLRDPGANVLTF; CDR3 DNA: TGTGCCAGCAGCCTCAGGGATCCCGGGGCCAACGTCCTGACTTTC
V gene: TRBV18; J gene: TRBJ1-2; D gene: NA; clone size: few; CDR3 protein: CASSPVFNYGYTF; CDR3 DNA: TGTGCCAGCTCACCCGTCTTTAACTATGGCTACACCTTC